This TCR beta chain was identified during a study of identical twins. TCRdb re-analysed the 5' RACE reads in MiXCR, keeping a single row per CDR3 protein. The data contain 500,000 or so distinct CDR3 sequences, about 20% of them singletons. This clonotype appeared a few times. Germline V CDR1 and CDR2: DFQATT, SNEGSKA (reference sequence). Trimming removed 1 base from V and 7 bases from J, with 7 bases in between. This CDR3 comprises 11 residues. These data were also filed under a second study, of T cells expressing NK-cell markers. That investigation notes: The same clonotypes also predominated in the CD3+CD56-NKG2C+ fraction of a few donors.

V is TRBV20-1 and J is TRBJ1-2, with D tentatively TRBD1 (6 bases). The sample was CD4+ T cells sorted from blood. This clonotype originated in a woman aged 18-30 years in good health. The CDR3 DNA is TGCAGTGCTAGAGGGACAGTTGGCTACACCTTC. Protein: CSARGTVGYTF.